Below, 2 T cell receptor beta chains from the same sample are listed, as sequenced in a study of Ad26.COV2.S vaccination and SARS-CoV-2 variants. The treatment was: 15 to 20 received Ad26.COV2.S at low or high dose, single or two shots; 5 received placebo; per-sample allocation not given. Sampling was performed 63 days after the first vaccine or placebo injection. TCRdb's copy holds only in-frame clones and misses some; the assay was immunoSEQ multiplex PCR. This sample yields some 350,000 clones, of which 70% to 90% are seen a single time; 3.3% belongs to the top ten. Sequences were derived from peripheral blood, sampled in a trial of Ad26.COV2.S vaccine versus placebo. Every receptor here comes from a person between 18 and 65 years old who received the Ad26.COV2.S COVID-19 vaccine or a placebo.

This clone has only a few counts. V and J are TRBV7-6 and TRBJ1-4; no definite D call. Trimming left V 1 base short and J 5 bases short, with 11 bases between. CDR3 length: 15 residues. The germline V gene has CDR1 SGHVS and CDR2 FNYEAQ. The CDR3 loop is CASSLEPMLNEKLFF. CDR3 sequence (DNA): TGTGCCAGCAGCTTAGAACCAATGTTAAATGAAAAACTGTTTTTT.

The rearrangement joins TRBV13 to TRBJ1-6, with TRBD1 matching 7 bases. CDR3 length: 14 residues. Germline V lookup: CDR1 PRHDT, CDR2 FYEKMQ (reference sequence). The V segment lost 6 bases and the J segment 7 bases; nucleotides outside the gene matches: 6. The CDR3 bases are TGTGCCAGCAGGGACAGGCAGCAAAATTCACCCCTCCACTTT. Encoded protein: CASRDRQQNSPLHF.